The 27 T cell receptor beta chains given below trace back to one sample, sequenced in a study of T cells in Graves' hyperthyroidism and ophthalmopathy. Authors of the study amplified TCR beta CDR3 regions from RNA transcripts. First-round RT-PCR targeting the TCR CDR3 was performed with the HTBI primer set. TCRdb re-called the multiplex PCR reads with MiXCR, one entry per CDR3 protein. The sample consists of some 210,000 distinct CDR3 sequences, 17% of them appearing once. The specimen sequenced was blood. Receptor source: a man in his fifties or sixties with Graves' hyperthyroidism.

The chain carries TRBV7-9 and TRBJ1-4; D not certain. The CDR3 is 14 amino acids. Trimming removed 1 base from V and 7 bases from J, with 10 bases in between. Germline-derived CDR1 and CDR2 are SEHNR and FQNEAQ (reference sequence). The CDR3 spells CASSLDTVGEKLFF. The CDR3, as DNA: TGTGCCAGCAGCTTAGATACCGTGGGTGAAAAACTGTTTTTT.

The CDR3 here is CASSPKSVAGSYLETQYF. Here the CDR3 DNA reads TGTGCCAGCAGCCCGAAATCGGTAGCGGGATCTTATTTGGAGACCCAGTACTTC. The V call is TRBV7-9, the J call TRBJ2-5; 8 bases are shared with TRBD2. This CDR3 has 18 residues. The J segment lost 5 bases and the V segment lost 5 bases, leaving 19 bases of the junction unmatched. The germline gives CDR1 SEHNR, CDR2 FQNEAQ (reference sequence).

At least ten counts were recorded for this clonotype. The chain recombines TRBV20-1 with TRBJ2-5; tentatively, D is TRBD2 (5 bases). CDR1 and CDR2 (germline): DFQATT, SNEGSKA (reference sequence). V was clipped by 0 bases and J by 12 bases, with 17 bases between them. The CDR3 runs 13 residues. The CDR3, as DNA: TGCAGTGCTAGAGAGTATGCGACTAATGGGGAGTACTTC. It specifies CSAREYATNGEYF.

The table lists this clonotype with many counts. The chain combines TRBV18 with TRBJ2-5; D perhaps matches TRBD2 (6 bases). CDR1 is KGHSH and CDR2 is LQKENI in the germline V gene. The CDR3 covers 12 residues. Deletions cut 2 bases from V and 9 bases from J, with 10 bases between. The CDR3, as DNA: TGTGCCAGCTCACCAGAAAGGGAGGCCCAGTACTTC. This sequence encodes CASSPEREAQYF.

In regard to this clonotype: Sequence at one end of the junction differs from germline and may be a read error. The gene calls are TRBV6-2 or TRBV6-3 and TRBJ2-7; TRBD1 matches at 8 bases. Germline CDR1 reads MNHEY; CDR2 reads SVGEGT. The CDR3 is 13 amino acids. CDR3 protein: CAGSGQGSYEQYF. In DNA form, the CDR3 reads TGTGCCGGCAGCGGACAGGGTTCCTACGAGCAGTACTTC.

The count of this clonotype is one. This chain joins TRBV15 and TRBJ1-4; D uncertain. Deletions cut 0 bases from V and 7 bases from J, with 12 bases between. The length of the CDR3 is 15 residues. From germline, CDR1 is LNHNV and CDR2 YYDKDF (reference sequence). The CDR3 DNA is TGTGCCACCAGCAGAGAGGGAGAAGGGAGTGAAAAACTGTTTTTT. This sequence encodes CATSREGEGSEKLFF.

This clonotype occurred many times. The chain combines TRBV6-5 with TRBJ2-3; TRBD2 matches at 11 bases. CDR1 MNHEY and CDR2 SVGAGI come from the germline V gene. Losses at the gene ends were 2 bases for V and 2 bases for J; bases not matched to a gene: 3. The CDR3 has 16 amino acids. The CDR3 is CASSYQTSGATDTQYF. The DNA of the CDR3 is TGTGCCAGCAGTTACCAGACTAGCGGGGCCACAGATACGCAGTATTTT.

This clonotype was observed many times. The chain joins TRBV6-1 to TRBJ2-2; D not resolved. Trimming stripped 1 base from V and 2 bases from J, with 8 bases between. The germline V gene has CDR1 MNHNS and CDR2 SASEGT. There are 15 residues in the CDR3. The CDR3 sequence: CASSEEVDNTGELFF. The CDR3 bases are TGTGCCAGCAGTGAAGAGGTTGATAACACCGGGGAGCTGTTTTTT.

The chain recombines TRBV20-1 with TRBJ2-5, with 9 positions matching TRBD1. Trimming cost V 0 bases and J 5 bases; bases outside gene matches: 22. In germline, CDR1 is DFQATT, CDR2 SNEGSKA (reference sequence). The CDR3 loop spans 20 amino acids. Here the CDR3 DNA reads TGCAGTGCTAGAGACTTACTTCTTAATTCGGGACAGGGATATTCGGAGACCCAGTACTTC. Its protein is CSARDLLLNSGQGYSETQYF.

The chain joins TRBV9 to TRBJ2-3; possible D gene TRBD2, 5 bases. There are 15 residues in the CDR3. V lost 1 base to trimming and J lost 4 bases, with 13 bases between them. Germline values: CDR1 SGDLS, CDR2 YYNGEE. Here the CDR3 reads CASSVSDFWADTQYF. The CDR3 DNA follows: TGTGCCAGCAGCGTATCGGACTTTTGGGCAGATACGCAGTATTTT.

Ten or more counts support this clonotype. This chain uses TRBV27 with TRBJ2-7; 8 nucleotides agree with TRBD1. Germline V gene data show CDR1 as MNHEY and CDR2 as SMNVEV (reference sequence). V was pared by 5 bases and J by 3 bases, with 9 bases of the junction left unmatched. CDR3 length equals 15 residues. The CDR3 nucleotides read TGTGCCAGCAGTACTTTACAGGGGGACCTCTACGAGCAGTACTTC. This sequence encodes CASSTLQGDLYEQYF.

There are many counts of this clonotype. The J gene is TRBJ1-4, the V gene TRBV10-3, with 9 bases identical to TRBD1. The V gene's germline CDR1 is ENHRY and CDR2 SYGVKD. The CDR3 covers 16 residues. The V and J ends lost 2 bases and 5 bases, in that order; junction bases with no gene match: 6. CDR3: CAISEPAGTGNEKLFF. CDR3 in DNA: TGTGCCATCAGTGAGCCAGCCGGGACAGGGAATGAAAAACTGTTTTTT.

This clonotype was seen a few times. The chain uses TRBV5-1 and TRBJ2-2; no clear D. The CDR3 is 13 residues long. V was pared by 3 bases and J by 4 bases, with 7 bases between. CDR1 and CDR2 (germline): SGHRS, YFSETQ. The CDR3 loop reads CASSSRVTGELFF. In DNA form, the CDR3 reads TGCGCCAGCAGCTCTCGGGTCACCGGGGAGCTGTTTTTT.

The chain couples TRBV29-1 to TRBJ2-7; D could derive from TRBD1 or TRBD2 (6 bases each). The germline gives CDR1 SQVTM, CDR2 ANQGSEA. V was pared by 2 bases and J by 5 bases, with 16 bases between. The CDR3 sequence is 14 residues long. The CDR3 loop is CSVESTIGGHEQYF. The CDR3 nucleotides read TGCAGCGTTGAAAGTACGATCGGGGGCCACGAGCAGTACTTC.

This clonotype was seen at least ten times. V is TRBV7-9 and J is TRBJ2-7; either TRBD1 or TRBD2 may supply D (5 bases each). The CDR3 runs to 15 residues. Germline values: CDR1 SEHNR, CDR2 FQNEAQ (reference sequence). V gave up 5 bases and J gave up 0 bases, with 14 bases separating them. The CDR3 region has the DNA TGTGCCAGCAGCGTAACCGGGACGGCCTCCTACGAGCAGTACTTC. Translated, it gives CASSVTGTASYEQYF.

This clonotype was found a few times. The CDR3 coding sequence is TGTGCCAGCAGTGAAATAGGGGCAGACACTGAAGCTTTCTTT. Amino acids: CASSEIGADTEAFF. The V and J genes are TRBV6-1 and TRBJ1-1, with D tentatively TRBD1 (5 bases). Germline CDR1 is MNHNS and CDR2 is SASEGT. V lost 2 bases, J lost 3 bases, and 10 bases lay in between. This CDR3 region has 14 residues.

The chain links TRBV6-2 or TRBV6-3 to TRBJ2-7; tentatively, D is TRBD2 (7 bases). Germline CDR1 reads MNHEY; CDR2 reads SVGEGT. There are 14 residues in the CDR3. V was pared by 5 bases and J by 7 bases, with 18 bases between. CDR3 in DNA: TGTGCCAGCAGTGCCCGACTAGGGGGGGATGAGCAGTACTTC. It encodes CASSARLGGDEQYF.

This clonotype was seen ten or more times. The gene calls are TRBV18 and TRBJ1-1; a weak D match, TRBD1 (6 bases). With 4 bases removed from V and 3 bases from J, the gap between germline ends came to 12 bases. The germline gives CDR1 KGHSH, CDR2 LQKENI. The CDR3 is 14 amino acids. This CDR3 reads CASSRRDTDTEAFF. CDR3 DNA: TGTGCCAGCTCACGCCGGGACACCGACACTGAAGCTTTCTTT.

The chain employs TRBV24-1 and TRBJ1-5; D uncertain. The CDR3 length is 17 residues. Between the trimmed V and J ends, which lost 5 bases and 7 bases, there was a span of 23 bases. Germline CDR1 KGHDR, CDR2 SFDVKD. CDR3 nucleotides: TGTGCCACCAGTGGTAGAGGGAACACCGGGGAGCGCCAGCCCCAGCATTTT. Protein sequence: CATSGRGNTGERQPQHF.

This clonotype appeared many times. The V call is TRBV25-1, the J call TRBJ2-7, with 14 bases aligning to TRBD2. CDR3 size: 19 residues. V was clipped by 4 bases and J by 1 base; unmatched bases: 12. The germline CDR1 and CDR2 sequences are MGHDK and SYGVNS. The DNA for the CDR3 is TGTGCCAGCAGTGGCCAAGGGACTAGCGGGAGCCCTCAGTCCTACGAGCAGTACTTC. Its translation is CASSGQGTSGSPQSYEQYF.

This clonotype occurred many times. The chain employs TRBV7-3 and TRBJ2-3; D not resolved. CDR3 size: 13 residues. V lost 1 base and J 6 bases, leaving 8 bases between the germline ends. Germline V lookup: CDR1 SGHTA, CDR2 FQGTGA. The CDR3 here is CASSLNARDTQYF. CDR3 bases: TGTGCCAGCAGCTTAAATGCGAGGGATACGCAGTATTTT.

In regard to this clonotype: A read error is possible here, since a much larger clone lies one base away. The gene calls are TRBV2 and TRBJ2-5; D unclear. CDR3 size: 14 residues. Germline lookup yields CDR1 SNHLY and CDR2 FYNNEI. The CDR3 region is CASGEEVGQETQYF. The CDR3 DNA reads TGTGCCAGCGGTGAAGAGGTGGGGCAAGAGACCCAGTACTTC.

In its sample, this clonotype was seen many times. This rearrangement joins TRBV7-2 to TRBJ2-2; the match to TRBD1 covers 7 bases. V shed 2 bases and J 7 bases; nucleotides not matched to a gene: 7. Germline V lookup: CDR1 SGHTA, CDR2 FQGNSA. This CDR3 contains 15 residues. The DNA for the CDR3 is TGTGCCAGCAGCTTACCACAGGGGACGATCGGGGAGCTGTTTTTT. Its protein is CASSLPQGTIGELFF.

V is TRBV20-1 and J is TRBJ2-7; 11 bases match TRBD2. V shed 0 bases and J 8 bases; nucleotides not matched to a gene: 12. The CDR3 loop spans 16 amino acids. The germline V gene has CDR1 DFQATT and CDR2 SNEGSKA (reference sequence). The CDR3 bases are TGCAGTGCTAGAGAGACTAGCGGGGTCAGTCCTACGAAGCAGTACTTC. This gives the protein CSARETSGVSPTKQYF.

This clonotype was counted many times. This chain joins TRBV7-2 and TRBJ1-5, with TRBD1 matching 9 bases. CDR1 is SGHTA and CDR2 is FQGNSA in the germline V gene. CDR3 length equals 17 residues. The J segment lost 5 bases and the V segment lost 2 bases, leaving 10 bases of the junction unmatched. CDR3 loop: CASSLRATGGGYQPQHF. CDR3 bases: TGTGCCAGCAGCTTAAGGGCAACAGGGGGCGGTTATCAGCCCCAGCATTTT.

This clonotype was seen more than once but under ten times. V usage is TRBV7-9 and J usage is TRBJ2-1, with D perhaps given as TRBD1 or TRBD2 (5 bases each). This CDR3 contains 15 residues. Per germline, CDR1 SEHNR and CDR2 FQNEAQ (reference sequence). V lost 5 bases to trimming and J lost 5 bases, with 16 bases between them. The CDR3 reads CASSGTTDTHNEQFF. The CDR3, as DNA: TGTGCCAGCAGCGGGACGACAGATACCCACAATGAGCAGTTCTTC.

This sequence joins TRBV4-2 and TRBJ1-6, with D tentatively TRBD1 (5 bases). Germline assignment: CDR1 LGHNA and CDR2 YNFKEQ. The CDR3 length is 16 residues. V lost 4 bases, J lost 5 bases, and 15 bases lay in between. The CDR3 nucleotides read TGTGCCAGCAGCCCCAGGGTCGGACAAGATAATTCACCCCTCCACTTT. Encoded protein: CASSPRVGQDNSPLHF.